The rows below give T cell receptor beta chains drawn from one sample of a study. The method was immunoSEQ multiplex PCR; TCRdb's version includes in-frame clones alone and lacks a portion of them. Here the sample spans nearly 70,000 clones, around 93% being singletons. Sequenced input: PBMCs. The receptor set was obtained from a man aged 40-55 years with rheumatoid arthritis. CDR3s include the opening cysteine and the closing phenylalanine or tryptophan. A D gene is named only where the DNA matches it firmly. The size entry is marked missing in some rows and otherwise reads once, few, many or a size class.

>few|TRBV28|TRBD1|TRBJ1-2
TGTGCCACCGGACTGACAGGGGGCGCGTTTGGCTACACCTTC
CATGLTGGAFGYTF
>-|TRBV7-9|TRBD1|TRBJ1-2
TGTGCCAGCAGCTTGGGGGGACAGGCAGCTAACTATGGCTACACCTTC
CASSLGGQAANYGYTF
>-|TRBV4-3|TRBD2|TRBJ2-7
TGCGCCAGCAGCCAAGCGCGGGAGGTGTCCTACGAGCAGTACTTC
CASSQAREVSYEQYF
>-|TRBV7-9|-|TRBJ1-5
TGTGCCAGCAGCTCGACGGATAGCAATCAGCCCCAGCATTTT
CASSSTDSNQPQHF
>-|TRBV19|-|TRBJ1-2
TGTGCCAGTAGTATAGGTGGATCAACTGACAGTCCCGGCTACACCTTC
CASSIGGSTDSPGYTF
>-|TRBV6-5|-|TRBJ1-1
TGTGCCAGCAGTTCTTCCATCTTGGCGAACACTGAAGCTTTCTTT
CASSSSILANTEAFF
>-|TRBV2|-|TRBJ1-5
TGTGCCAGCAGGATGGGGGGTAGCAATCAGCCCCAGCATTTT
CASRMGGSNQPQHF
>-|TRBV6-5|TRBD2|TRBJ2-1
TGTGCCAGCATCAAGGGAGGGAGCTCCTACAATGAGCAGTTCTTC
CASIKGGSSYNEQFF
>-|TRBV11-2|-|TRBJ1-5
TGTGCCAGCAGCTTAGCCTCCGTCAATCAGCCCCAGCATTTT
CASSLASVNQPQHF
>few|TRBV27|-|TRBJ1-6
TGTGCCAGCAGACCCCGCGGGGGCTTCAACTCACCCCTCCACTTT
CASRPRGGFNSPLHF